This TCR beta chain appears in the sequencing data of a study of blood T cell repertoires in COVID-19. Turning to the study itself: Italy, Spain and the United States were the sources of the convalescent and acute COVID-19 samples. PBMCs, B-cell-depleted T cells, or T cells provided the cDNA or gDNA that made up the material.

In the study's own analysis: Reference gene primer amplification gave estimated nucleated cell counts. Using immunoSEQ multiplex PCR, the repertoire was profiled, and TCRdb retains in-frame clones only, with some absent. D and trimming were read from the DNA, whereas the V and J calls and clone size are those reported in that table. Among 85,000 to 100,000 clones listed, over 70% were seen once. Germline V lookup: CDR1 KGHSH, CDR2 LQKENI. The CDR3 covers 15 residues. Trimming removed 2 bases at V and 0 bases at J, with 8 bases between. The specimen was peripheral blood. The sequence came from a man in his fifties or sixties who had recovered from COVID-19. This sequence joins TRBV18 and TRBJ2-1; possibly TRBD2 for D (6 bases). In DNA, the CDR3 is TGTGCCAGCTCACCAAGCGGGTACTCCTACAATGAGCAGTTCTTC. Its protein is CASSPSGYSYNEQFF.